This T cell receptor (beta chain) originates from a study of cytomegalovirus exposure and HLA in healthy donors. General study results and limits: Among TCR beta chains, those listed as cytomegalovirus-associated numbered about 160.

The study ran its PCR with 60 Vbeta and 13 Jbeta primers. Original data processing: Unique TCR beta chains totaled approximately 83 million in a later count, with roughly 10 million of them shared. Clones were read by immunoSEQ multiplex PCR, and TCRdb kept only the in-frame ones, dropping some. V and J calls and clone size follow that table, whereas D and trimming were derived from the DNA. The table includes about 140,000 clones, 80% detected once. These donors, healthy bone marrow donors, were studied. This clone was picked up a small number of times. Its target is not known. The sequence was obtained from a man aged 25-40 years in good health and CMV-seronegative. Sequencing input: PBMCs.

CDR3 DNA: TGTGCCAGCAGCTTGATTTCAGGACTTTCTTATGGCTACACCTTC. Its protein product is CASSLISGLSYGYTF. The rearrangement uses TRBV5-4 and TRBJ1-2; D unclear. Germline V gene lookup returns CDR1 SGHNT and CDR2 YYREEE (reference sequence). Trimming took 1 base from V and 5 from J, leaving 15 bases between them. The CDR3 runs 15 residues.